This T cell receptor (beta chain) comes out of a study of T cell responses to AZD1222 COVID-19 vaccine (dated by TCRdb to 2020 to 2022). Regarding the study in general: AZD1222 recipients whose second dose came at about 4 weeks and those whose second dose came at about 12 weeks were combined into one group, since spike-specific TCR depth and breadth did not differ between the two schedules. Enrollment into the trials was organized by age into subgroups of 18-55, 56-69 and 70-plus years, and those subgroups contained around 150, 28 and 57 TCR-sequenced participants, respectively. A total of 233 trial participants underwent TCR sequencing, of whom roughly 210 had received two doses of AZD1222 and approximately 26 had received two doses of the MenACWY control vaccine.

Points the paper makes about the study in general: Because no samples from the day 14 peak response were available, repertoires could be characterized only after the peak T cell response. The whole spike protein was spanned by vaccine-associated CD4 TCRs, and dominant responses were seen in regions 160-218 and 743-854. A significant rise in spike-specific TCR breadth and depth was observed after two AZD1222 doses relative to day 0 and relative to MenACWY recipients. Participants were mostly white British and included more females than males, and it was suggested by the authors that clonal diversity may have been underestimated. Only five or six AZD1222 recipients were SARS-CoV-2 seropositive at baseline, limiting conclusions about previously exposed vaccinees. Epitopes outside the regions mutated in the B.1.351 and B.1.1.7 variants were reportedly recognized by nearly half of the unique spike-specific TCRs. The 56-69-year group was small, and its depth increase did not reach significance, likely because of low power.

The CDR3 regions of human TCRbeta chains were subjected to immunosequencing. Per the source publication's procedure: TCRs in the repertoires were matched against a reference library of SARS-CoV-2-specific TCRs that had been generated with the MIRA antigen-specificity platform. Breadth was defined as the fraction of unique TCRs that were SARS-CoV-2-associated, and depth was defined as the fraction of total T cells that were SARS-CoV-2-associated. Using the MIRA data, every spike-specific TCR was mapped to the spike region that the TCR reacted to and assigned to either a CD4 or a CD8 class. Log10-transformed breadth and depth values were compared by one-way ANOVA with Sidak's multiple comparisons tests. In its TCRdb copy, this immuneACCESS table keeps in-frame sequences only and misses some clones. Where compared with another copy, unresolved V genes explain less than half of these, and the others have no known cause. V and J calls and clone size follow that table, whereas D and trimming were derived from the DNA. The table for this sample lists around 120,000 clones; roughly nine tenths of them were counted only once. The ten largest make up approximately 30% of the sample.

The sample's time point, from its label and the paper: baseline before first vaccination. The vaccinee samples were drawn from two UK trials, COV001 and COV002, one of which was a single-blind randomized controlled phase 2/3 trial testing AZD1222 (ChAdOx1 nCoV-19) in healthy adults. Trial participant PBMC samples were collected at day 0 and day 28 after the second dose for TCRbeta chain sequencing. CDR1 and CDR2 are drawn from the germline V gene: MNHEY, SVGEGT. Its CDR3 holds 16 amino acids, cysteine through phenylalanine. Just CDR3 DNA is preserved here, 48 bases in frame from base 1. V is pared back by 5 bases and J by 2 bases, with 16 bases lying between the germline termini. This clone was counted only a few times. Its antigen is currently not known. No much larger clone is present one base from it, and per-base qualities are unavailable.

The origin of this receptor is an adult in good health. The rearrangement combines TRBV6-2 or TRBV6-3 with TRBJ1-5; no confident D gene assignment can be made. Sequenced here: peripheral blood, sampled on day 0 of AZD1222 vaccination. The CDR3 region has the sequence CASSRMVIWGNQPQHF. DNA sequence: TGTGCCAGCAGTCGGATGGTCATCTGGGGCAATCAGCCCCAGCATTTT.